What follows describes a single T cell receptor beta chain. The CDR3 has 15 amino acids. The germline V and J ends were trimmed by 3 bases and 0 bases, with 9 bases remaining between them. Germline V gives CDR1 MRHNA, CDR2 SNTAGT. Method: immunoSEQ multiplex PCR; TCRdb's copy keeps in-frame clones and lacks some. The table shows about 55,000 clones, with 93% occurring only once. These data originate in a study of T cell changes during pregnancy in multiple sclerosis. Sequences were derived from CD8+ T cells from peripheral blood mononuclear cells, sampled in the second trimester of pregnancy. The sequence was collected from a female donor with multiple sclerosis, enrolled in a pregnancy study. This rearrangement joins TRBV6-4 to TRBJ1-3; D unclear. CDR3: CASSEDGSSGNTIYF. CDR3 DNA: TGTGCCAGCAGTGAAGACGGGAGCTCTGGAAACACCATATATTTT.